The next 9 T cell receptor beta chains were all read from a single sample in a study of blood T cells in healthy people across ages. PCR was performed a second time for about 7 to 12 cycles using a sample-barcoded 5' primer and a J-beta primer mix. MiXCR, run by TCRdb on the 5' RACE reads, gives a single entry per CDR3 protein. The sample contains around 870,000 distinct CDR3 sequences, about 28% of which appear only once. Sequencing input: blood. These receptors originate from a woman of 80 years or more in good health.

This clonotype has a count of ten or more. V gene TRBV10-3 combines with J gene TRBJ2-3; D gene unclear. This CDR3 is built from 13 residues. Per germline, CDR1 ENHRY and CDR2 SYGVKD. Trimming took 9 bases from V and 0 from J, leaving 10 bases between them. CDR3 protein: CAIRDSSTDTQYF. The CDR3 DNA sequence: TGTGCCATTAGAGATTCTAGCACAGATACGCAGTATTTT.

The V gene is TRBV4-3, the J gene TRBJ2-7; 7 nucleotides align to TRBD1. Per the germline V gene, CDR1 is LGHNA and CDR2 is YSLEER. V lost 0 bases and J lost 7; bases outside the gene matches: 12. CDR3 length equals 16 residues. The CDR3 loop reads CASSQEGTETYNEQYF. DNA for the CDR3: TGCGCCAGCAGCCAAGAAGGGACAGAGACCTACAATGAGCAGTACTTC.

At least ten counts were recorded for this clonotype. The rearrangement links TRBV7-2 to TRBJ2-4; D is unclear. CDR3 length: 15 residues. Trimming left V 5 bases short and J 0 bases short, with 11 bases between. Per the germline V gene, CDR1 is SGHTA and CDR2 is FQGNSA. Here the CDR3 reads CASSEDTLAKNIQYF. CDR3 coding DNA: TGTGCCAGCAGCGAAGACACACTAGCCAAAAACATTCAGTACTTC.

This clonotype was seen repeatedly, ten times or more. The chain is built from TRBV25-1 and TRBJ2-5; D is uncertain. Germline V gives CDR1 MGHDK, CDR2 SYGVNS. Trimming left V 4 bases short and J 0 bases short, with 9 bases between. This CDR3 has 14 residues. This chain's CDR3 is CASSVEGYQETQYF. CDR3 coding DNA: TGTGCCAGCAGTGTAGAAGGGTACCAAGAGACCCAGTACTTC.

This chain links TRBV5-8 with TRBJ1-1; unclear D gene. The CDR3 length is 17 residues. V was pared by 2 bases and J by 4 bases, with 21 bases between. Per the germline V gene, CDR1 is SGHTS and CDR2 is YDEGEE. CDR3 in DNA: TGTGCCAGCAGCTTAGGGCAAGGATGGACCGCCGGCACTGAAGCTTTCTTT. Amino acid sequence: CASSLGQGWTAGTEAFF.

This clonotype has a single count. The chain uses TRBV5-1 and TRBJ2-4; 13 bases map to TRBD2. The J call is uncertain, as TRBJ2-7 better fits the DNA end. Looked up from germline, CDR1 is SGHRS and CDR2 is YFSETQ. CDR3 length: 18 residues. Here the CDR3 reads CASSLDTSGRVRPYEQYF. The CDR3 bases are TGCGCCAGCAGCCTTGATACTAGCGGGAGGGTTCGCCCCTACGAGCAGTACTTC.

This clonotype was observed many times. This chain joins TRBV9 and TRBJ2-3, with TRBD2 matching 10 bases. The trim removed 3 bases at V and 4 bases at J, leaving 11 bases unmatched. From germline, CDR1 is SGDLS and CDR2 YYNGEE. This CDR3 contains 17 residues. The CDR3 region is CASSGRERGGPADTQYF. The CDR3 DNA sequence: TGTGCCAGCAGCGGACGTGAGCGGGGGGGCCCAGCAGATACGCAGTATTTT.

This clonotype has a handful of counts. This chain connects TRBV21-1 to TRBJ1-6. TRBV21-1 represents a pseudogene. The CDR3 spans 17 residues. In nucleotides, the CDR3 is TGTGCCAGCAGCAAATGGCGGGTGTTGGGAAGTGGTTCACCCCTCCACTTT. It codes for CASSKWRVLGSGSPLHF.

This rearrangement joins TRBV29-1 to TRBJ2-2; 11 bases map to TRBD2. Germline V gene lookup returns CDR1 SQVTM and CDR2 ANQGSEA. The CDR3 loop spans 15 amino acids. The ends lost 3 bases at V and 6 bases at J; junction bases unmatched: 6. CDR3 amino acids: CSVEVAGGLPGELFF. The CDR3 nucleotides are TGCAGCGTTGAGGTAGCGGGGGGGCTTCCCGGGGAGCTGTTTTTT.